The 18 T cell receptor beta chains below all came from one sample that was sequenced in a study of blood T cell repertoires in COVID-19. Assay used: immunoSEQ multiplex PCR; TCRdb lists only in-frame clones, some missing. The sample contains 150,000 to 200,000 clones, about 90% of which appear only once. Sequencing was performed on peripheral blood. The receptors originated from a woman aged 60 to 75 with COVID-19, enrolled during active disease.

V gene TRBV7-3 combines with J gene TRBJ2-2, with D maybe TRBD2 (6 bases). CDR1 and CDR2 from the germline V gene are SGHTA and FQGTGA. This CDR3 comprises 13 residues. V was shortened by 6 bases and J by 4 bases, with 9 bases between the two germline ends. CDR3 sequence reads: CASRPTSTGELFF. Written as DNA, the CDR3 is TGTGCCAGCAGGCCGACTAGCACCGGGGAGCTGTTTTTT.

This clone was found a few times. A much larger clone lies a single base off, so this may be a read error. Other nucleotide sequences from this sample produce the same CDR3. This chain uses TRBV3-1 (or the pseudogene TRBV3-2) with TRBJ2-7, with TRBD1 matching 9 bases. V lost 1 base and J lost 2; bases outside the gene matches: 0. Germline CDR1 reads LGHDT; CDR2 reads YNNKEL (reference sequence). The CDR3 runs to 14 residues. The CDR3 DNA reads as TGTGCCAGCAGCCAAGGGACAGGGGCCTACGAGCAGTACTTC. It encodes CASSQGTGAYEQYF.

The V call is TRBV2, the J call TRBJ1-4, with a weak D call TRBD1 (6 bases). CDR1 and CDR2 from the germline V gene are SNHLY and FYNNEI. The CDR3 length is 15 residues. Trimming took off 3 bases at V and 8 bases at J, with 16 bases between the two ends. The CDR3 sequence is CASSESGGPEEKLFF. CDR3 DNA sequence: TGTGCCAGCAGTGAGAGCGGGGGGCCGGAGGAAAAACTGTTTTTT.

In this sample, this clone turned up a few times. The chain uses TRBV15 and TRBJ1-6; TRBD1 matches at 7 bases. CDR1 and CDR2 (germline): LNHNV, YYDKDF (reference sequence). CDR3 length: 17 residues. J gave up 4 bases and V 2 bases, and 8 bases lay outside the gene matches. The DNA for the CDR3 is TGTGCCACCAGCAGACCACAGACAGGGCCTTATAATTCACCCCTCCACTTT. As protein: CATSRPQTGPYNSPLHF. Variable domain in full (rest from reference TRBV15 and TRBJ1-6): DAMVIQNPRYQVTQFGKPVTLSCSQTLNHNVMYWYQQKSSQAPKLLFHYYDKDFNNEADTPDNFQSRRPNTSFCFLDIRSPGLGDTAMYLCATSRPQTGPYNSPLHFGNGTRLTVT.

The J gene is TRBJ2-3, the V gene TRBV15; 10 positions match TRBD2. Trimming removed 1 base from V and 3 bases from J; junction bases left unmatched: 13. There are 19 residues in the CDR3. CDR1 and CDR2 (germline): LNHNV, YYDKDF (reference sequence). The CDR3, as DNA: TGTGCCACCAGCAGAGGAAGCGGGAGGGCCGGGTTTAGAACAGATACGCAGTATTTT. This encodes CATSRGSGRAGFRTDTQYF.

The chain links TRBV10-1 to TRBJ2-7; 9 nucleotides match TRBD2. CDR1 is WNHNN, CDR2 SYGVQD, per germline (reference sequence). With V trimmed by 2 bases and J by 2 bases, 7 bases remained unmatched. The CDR3 is made up of 16 amino acids. The CDR3 spells CASSEAASGTTYEQYF. The DNA for the CDR3 is TGCGCCAGCAGTGAGGCGGCTAGCGGGACGACCTACGAGCAGTACTTC.

V usage is TRBV24-1 and J usage is TRBJ1-1; a weak D match, TRBD1 (5 bases). The germline CDR1 and CDR2 sequences are KGHDR and SFDVKD. There are 15 residues in the CDR3. Between the trimmed V and J ends, which lost 5 bases and 0 bases, there was a span of 12 bases. CDR3 amino acids: CATSANTGMNTEAFF. The CDR3 nucleotides are TGTGCCACCAGTGCCAATACAGGAATGAACACTGAAGCTTTCTTT.

This rearrangement joins TRBV6-2 or TRBV6-3 to TRBJ2-3, with 11 bases fitting TRBD2. V trimming: 10 bases; J trimming: 4 bases; junction bases outside the gene matches: 22. Germline CDR1 is MNHEY and CDR2 is SVGEGT. The CDR3 covers 19 residues. The CDR3 loop is CATTPGRPSGRIGADTQYF. CDR3 in DNA: TGTGCCACCACCCCAGGCCGGCCTAGCGGGAGGATTGGCGCAGATACGCAGTATTTT.

Worth noting for this clone: Within the sample, other DNA sequences also encode this same CDR3. The rearrangement uses TRBV5-5 and TRBJ2-7; D call uncertain. V lost 2 bases and J lost 2, with 11 bases in between. Germline V gene sequence: CDR1 SGHKS, CDR2 YYEKEE (reference sequence). The CDR3 totals 14 residues. The CDR3: CASSLEPEPYEQYF. The CDR3, as DNA: TGTGCCAGCAGCTTAGAGCCGGAGCCCTACGAGCAGTACTTC.

This rearrangement joins TRBV2 to TRBJ2-5; TRBD2 aligns across 9 bases. J was trimmed by 5 bases and V by 6 bases; bases with no gene match: 13. Germline values: CDR1 SNHLY, CDR2 FYNNEI. The CDR3 totals 16 residues. CDR3 loop: CASSTGSGSLMETQYF. The CDR3 DNA sequence: TGTGCCAGCAGCACCGGTAGCGGGAGCCTCATGGAGACCCAGTACTTC.

The V gene is TRBV4-3, the J gene TRBJ1-6; TRBD1 matches at 8 bases. The CDR3 runs to 16 residues. The germline V gene encodes CDR1 LGHNA and CDR2 YSLEER. V was clipped by 1 base and J by 5 bases; unmatched bases: 4. The CDR3 loop reads CASSQVEQGDNSPLHF. The CDR3 DNA sequence: TGCGCCAGCAGCCAAGTTGAACAGGGGGATAATTCACCCCTCCACTTT.

The gene calls are TRBV7-9 and TRBJ2-7, with D perhaps TRBD2 (5 bases). The CDR3 sequence is 14 residues long. V dropped 5 bases and J dropped 2 bases, with 13 bases sitting between them. Per germline, CDR1 SEHNR and CDR2 FQNEAQ (reference sequence). The CDR3 is CASSTGILTYEQYF. CDR3 coding DNA: TGTGCCAGCAGCACCGGGATCCTAACCTACGAGCAGTACTTC. The entire variable domain, with the rest obtained from reference TRBV7-9 and TRBJ2-7, is as follows: DTGVSQNPRHKITKRGQNVTFRCDPISEHNRLYWYRQTLGQGPEFLTYFQNEAQLEKSRLLSDRFSAERPKGSFSTLEIQRTEQGDSAMYLCASSTGILTYEQYFGPGTRLTVT.

The chain is built from TRBV9 and TRBJ1-1; D remains unclear. V gave up 3 bases and J gave up 0 bases, with 9 bases separating them. This CDR3 has 14 amino acids. The germline V gene has CDR1 SGDLS and CDR2 YYNGEE. This CDR3 is CASSEAGVNTEAFF. The CDR3 DNA reads TGTGCCAGCAGCGAGGCGGGAGTGAACACTGAAGCTTTCTTT. Using reference TRBV9 and TRBJ1-1 for the parts outside the CDR3, the full variable domain is DSGVTQTPKHLITATGQRVTLRCSPRSGDLSVYWYQQSLDQGLQFLIQYYNGEERAKGNILERFSAQQFPDLHSELNLSSLELGDSALYFCASSEAGVNTEAFFGQGTRLTVV.

V and J are TRBV28 and TRBJ1-5; 8 bases map to TRBD1. Germline CDR1 and CDR2: MDHEN and SYDVKM. CDR3 length: 15 residues. The junction had 10 bases not matched to a gene; V was cut back by 5 bases and J by 7 bases. The CDR3 DNA reads TGTGCCAGCAGTCTGGTCCAGGGGGCAGGGCAGCCCCAGCATTTT. It is translated as CASSLVQGAGQPQHF.

The chain uses TRBV4-3 and TRBJ1-6; 9 bases fit TRBD1. CDR3 length: 15 amino acids. Germline V gene lookup returns CDR1 LGHNA and CDR2 YSLEER. Unmatched junction bases numbered 6, after V lost 4 bases and J lost 8 bases. In nucleotides, the CDR3 is TGCGCCAGCAGCCGAACAACAGGGGGCGATTCACCCCTCCACTTT. It specifies CASSRTTGGDSPLHF.

This rearrangement joins TRBV5-4 to TRBJ2-1; D gene unclear. The V end lost 3 bases, the J end lost 2 bases, and 9 bases lay between the germline ends. The CDR3 has 14 residues. From germline, CDR1 is SGHNT and CDR2 YYREEE (reference sequence). In DNA, the CDR3 is TGTGCCAGCAGCTCCCTCGGAGCCTACAATGAGCAGTTCTTC. Encoded protein: CASSSLGAYNEQFF. The full variable domain, rest sourced from reference TRBV5-4 and TRBJ2-1, is ETGVTQSPTHLIKTRGQQVTLRCSSQSGHNTVSWYQQALGQGPQFIFQYYREEENGRGNFPPRFSGLQFPNYSSELNVNALELDDSALYLCASSSLGAYNEQFFGPGTRLTVL.

The gene calls are TRBV24-1 and TRBJ2-2; 9 bases align to TRBD2. J gave up 5 bases and V 6 bases, and 6 bases lay outside the gene matches. CDR1 is KGHDR, CDR2 SFDVKD, per germline. The CDR3 has 15 amino acids. The CDR3 sequence: CATSSASGITGELFF. The CDR3 DNA is TGTGCCACCAGTTCGGCTAGCGGGATTACCGGGGAGCTGTTTTTT.

The chain is built from TRBV6-5 and TRBJ2-2; TRBD2 agrees at 8 bases. Germline CDR1 reads MNHEY; CDR2 reads SVGAGI. V was clipped by 10 bases and J by 4 bases; unmatched bases: 11. The CDR3 has 15 residues. Here the CDR3 DNA reads TGTGCCATAGTTCTTAGCGGGATGAGCACCGGGGAGCTGTTTTTT. Its translation is CAIVLSGMSTGELFF.